This entry lists 7 T cell receptor beta chains sequenced from one sample in a study of T cell responses to AZD1222 COVID-19 vaccine. TCRdb's copy holds only in-frame clones and misses some; the assay was immunoSEQ multiplex PCR. The sample yields 140,000 or so clones, roughly 92% seen once. The sequenced sample was peripheral blood, obtained on day 0 of AZD1222 vaccination. These receptors all stem from an adult in good health.

The chain uses TRBV10-1 and TRBJ2-5; D remains unclear. V lost 5 bases to trimming and J lost 4 bases, with 2 bases between them. Germline V gives CDR1 WNHNN, CDR2 SYGVQD (reference sequence). The CDR3 totals 10 residues. Here the CDR3 reads CASSIETQYF. CDR3 sequence (DNA): TGCGCCAGCAGTATAGAGACCCAGTACTTC.

The rearrangement joins TRBV29-1 to TRBJ1-2; 7 nucleotides line up with TRBD1. Germline V gives CDR1 SQVTM, CDR2 ANQGSEA. The CDR3 runs 13 residues. V dropped 6 bases and J dropped 3; count of bases not matched to a gene: 7. The CDR3 nucleotides read TGCAGCGTCGGAAGGGGGCTGGACTATGGCTACACCTTC. It specifies CSVGRGLDYGYTF. Drawing the rest from reference TRBV29-1 and TRBJ1-2, the complete variable domain is SAVISQKPSRDICQRGTSLTIQCQVDSQVTMMFWYRQQPGQSLTLIATANQGSEATYESGFVIDKFPISRPNLTFSTLTVSNMSPEDSSIYLCSVGRGLDYGYTFGSGTRLTVV.

This clone has a single count. The chain uses TRBV5-1 and TRBJ2-3, with 9 bases identical to TRBD2. Germline V CDR1 and CDR2: SGHRS, YFSETQ. V shed 0 bases and J 6 bases; nucleotides not matched to a gene: 5. CDR3 length equals 15 residues. CDR3 residues: CASSLGSGSFDTQYF. As DNA, the CDR3 is TGCGCCAGCAGCTTGGGTAGCGGGAGTTTCGATACGCAGTATTTT.

The chain recombines TRBV7-2 with TRBJ2-7; 7 bases are a match to TRBD2. V was pared by 2 bases and J by 0 bases, with 4 bases of the junction left unmatched. The germline V gene has CDR1 SGHTA and CDR2 FQGNSA. This CDR3 is built from 15 residues. As DNA, the CDR3 is TGTGCCAGCAGCTTAAGGCGGGGGAGCTCCTACGAGCAGTACTTC. This gives the protein CASSLRRGSSYEQYF.

This clone was seen just once. The V gene is TRBV10-3, the J gene TRBJ1-1; D uncertain. V shed 1 base and J shed 6 bases, with 9 bases lying between them. The CDR3 contains 13 residues. The germline gives CDR1 ENHRY, CDR2 SYGVKD. The CDR3 DNA reads as TGTGCCATCAGTGAGTTGGGGAGTGCTGAAGCTTTCTTT. Its translation is CAISELGSAEAFF.

V usage is TRBV27 and J usage is TRBJ2-7; TRBD2 might be the D (6 bases). Germline V gives CDR1 MNHEY, CDR2 SMNVEV (reference sequence). This CDR3 region has 15 residues. The V and J ends lost 3 bases and 1 base respectively, with 13 bases between them. CDR3: CASSFGLAPSYEQYF. The CDR3 bases are TGTGCCAGCAGTTTCGGCCTAGCGCCTTCCTACGAGCAGTACTTC.

The chain recombines TRBV5-1 with TRBJ2-3, with D unresolved. Germline CDR1 is SGHRS and CDR2 is YFSETQ. The CDR3 has 17 amino acids. Trimming cost V 0 bases and J 0 bases, with 14 bases left between them. CDR3 sequence reads: CASSLAGPFRSTDTQYF. The CDR3 DNA sequence: TGCGCCAGCAGCTTGGCCGGGCCTTTTCGGAGCACAGATACGCAGTATTTT.